Listed here are 21 T cell receptor beta chains from one sample, sequenced in a study of tumor-infiltrating lymphocytes in primary liver carcinoma (dated by TCRdb to the late 2010s). Without any cell sorting, total RNA and DNA were co-extracted from approximately 22-30 mg of bulk tissue using the AllPrep DNA/RNA mini kit. Sequencer: Illumina HiSeq 2500. TCRbeta-specific cDNA was reverse-transcribed from 500 to 550 ng total RNA using a constant-region primer and ProtoScript II reverse transcriptase. Three nested multiplex PCR rounds, following a slightly modified ARM-PCR procedure, were used to build the TCRbeta libraries. Multiplex TRBV1-TRBV30 forward primers and a Cbeta reverse primer were used in the first two PCR rounds, each of which was run for around 10 cycles. TCRdb handled the public reads itself, with Q25 trimming in fastp and clone calling in MiXCR, and kept productive beta chains. Merged by CDR3 protein, the rows form single entries marked with the most common genes and DNA. The sample includes more than 55,000 distinct CDR3 sequences, with over 65% observed a single time. The biggest ten clones account for just over 55% of the sample.

Sequenced: liver tumor tissue from sampling region 2. The sample's cell subset or site label is to be understood as: tumor region T2, inferior pole. Source of these receptors: a man aged 40-55 years with primary liver carcinoma and hepatitis B virus infection.

DNA for the CDR3: TGTGCCAGCAGCCCCGGCGGCGGAGACGGGGAGCTGTTTTTT. It specifies CASSPGGGDGELFF. This sequence joins TRBV6-5 and TRBJ2-2; D remains unclear. From germline, CDR1 is MNHEY and CDR2 SVGAGI. Trimming shortened V by 6 bases and J by 7 bases, and 15 bases separated the two germline ends. The CDR3 is made up of 14 amino acids.

This clonotype was recorded a few times. This could be a read error, since a much larger clone is one nucleotide away. The J gene is TRBJ2-7, the V gene TRBV29-1, with TRBD2 identical over 7 bases. Germline CDR1 is SQVTM and CDR2 is ANQGSEA. CDR3 length: 13 residues. Here the CDR3 DNA reads TGCAGAGTAACCGGGACGGGGAGGGGAGAGCAGTACTTC. This codes for CRVTGTGRGEQYF.

Concerning this clonotype: Because it lacks the conserved phenylalanine or tryptophan at the end, this CDR3 is likely a read error. This chain uses TRBV29-1 with TRBJ1-1; 8 bases map to TRBD1. The germline gives CDR1 SQVTM, CDR2 ANQGSEA. The J segment lost 3 bases and the V segment lost 7 bases, leaving 7 bases of the junction unmatched. This CDR3 region has 13 residues. The CDR3 reads CSAGTGGDTEAFS. CDR3 in DNA: TGCAGCGCTGGGACAGGCGGCGACACTGAAGCTTTCTCG.

Remarks on this clonotype: With a much larger clone just one base away, this may be a read error. The chain recombines TRBV28 with TRBJ1-5, with D perhaps matching TRBD1 (5 bases). The CDR3 runs 12 residues. V was trimmed by 6 bases and J by 5 bases, leaving 8 bases between them. Per germline, CDR1 MDHEN and CDR2 SYDVKM. The CDR3 nucleotides read TGTGCCAGCAGGGCAGGGTATCAGCCCCAGCATTTT. Encoded protein: CASRAGYQPQHF. The full variable domain, completed using reference TRBV28 and TRBJ1-5, is DVKVTQSSRYLVKRTGEKVFLECVQDMDHENMFWYRQDPGLGLRLIYFSYDVKMKEKGDIPEGYSVSREKKERFSLILESASTNQTSMYLCASRAGYQPQHFGDGTRLSIL.

Note on this clonotype: The junction differs from germline at one of its ends, possibly a read error. The chain carries TRBV7-9 and TRBJ2-1; possible D gene TRBD1, 6 bases. CDR1 is SEHNR, CDR2 FQNEAQ, per germline (reference sequence). This CDR3 spans 17 amino acids. The CDR3 nucleotides are TGTGCGAGCAGCTTATCATATCAGGGGCCTAAAACAGATGAGCAGTTCTTC. It is translated as CASSLSYQGPKTDEQFF.

This clonotype was observed a handful of times. The genes are TRBV5-6 and TRBJ2-4, with TRBD2 matching over 7 bases. The CDR3 extends over 14 amino acids. V trimming: 6 bases; J trimming: 8 bases; junction bases outside the gene matches: 11. CDR1 and CDR2 (germline): SGHDT, YYEEEE. The CDR3 spells CASTPNSRGDIQYF. The CDR3 DNA reads TGTGCCAGCACCCCGAACTCCCGGGGGGACATTCAGTACTTC.

V usage is TRBV6-1 and J usage is TRBJ1-3; D gene ambiguous. The germline V gene encodes CDR1 MNHNS and CDR2 SASEGT. The length of the CDR3 is 15 residues. The V end was cut by 5 bases, the J end by 1 base, with 12 bases between. CDR3 loop: CASSIQVHSGNTIYF. Written as DNA, the CDR3 is TGTGCCAGCAGTATACAAGTGCATTCTGGAAACACCATATATTTT.

With respect to this clonotype: One end of the junction is discordant with germline, which a read error may explain. V gene TRBV4-1 combines with J gene TRBJ2-3; 10 bases match TRBD2. CDR3 length equals 18 residues. Germline V gene lookup returns CDR1 MGHRA and CDR2 YSYEKL. The DNA for the CDR3 is TGCGCCAGCAGCCAGACCATTACTCTAGCGGGAGTCACCGATACGCAGTTTTTT. Residues: CASSQTITLAGVTDTQFF.

Note on this clonotype: At one of its ends the junction is not consistent with the germline gene, which may arise from a read error. J is TRBJ2-5 and V is TRBV29-1; 11 nucleotides align to TRBD2. The length of the CDR3 is 13 residues. CDR1 and CDR2 from the germline V gene are SQVTM and ANQGSEA. The CDR3 region has the DNA TGCAGTCATAGCGGGAGGGCCGAGGAGATCCAGTACTTC. It specifies CSHSGRAEEIQYF.

This clonotype has more than one count but fewer than ten. The CDR3 region is CASSGTTENTEAFF. The DNA for the CDR3 is TGTGCCAGCAGCGGTACGACGGAGAACACTGAAGCTTTCTTT. The chain recombines TRBV5-4 with TRBJ1-1; D remains unclear. The CDR3 consists of 14 residues. Per germline, CDR1 SGHNT and CDR2 YYREEE (reference sequence). Trimming took 4 bases from V and 1 from J, leaving 11 bases between them.

CDR3 sequence reads: CASSYPLTGGSGRRTSTDTQYF. The CDR3 DNA follows: TGTGCCAGCAGTTACCCCCTCACTGGGGGCAGCGGGAGGAGAACTAGCACAGATACGCAGTATTTT. The V and J genes are TRBV6-6 and TRBJ2-3; 9 nucleotides match TRBD2. Germline V gene data show CDR1 as MNHNY and CDR2 as SVGAGI (reference sequence). J gave up 0 bases and V 2 bases, and 21 bases lay outside the gene matches. The CDR3 runs to 22 residues.

A few counts support this clonotype. The CDR3 carries no conserved terminal phenylalanine or tryptophan, so it likely arises from a read error. The DNA is left out, because the CDR3 cannot be placed on it with certainty; the CDR3 is given as TCRdb lists it. The rearrangement links TRBV11-2 to TRBJ2-1; the table's D call TRBD2 went unverified against the DNA. The germline CDR1 and CDR2 sequences are SGHAT and FQNNGV. The CDR3 is 15 residues long, counting both termini. The CDR3 sequence: CASSFGLARNNEHFL.

The rearrangement joins TRBV6-5 to TRBJ2-2; 13 nucleotides align to TRBD2. With V trimmed by 6 bases and J by 7 bases, 5 bases remained unmatched. Germline V CDR1 and CDR2: MNHEY, SVGAGI. The CDR3 covers 15 residues. In DNA form, the CDR3 reads TGTGCCAGCAGGTGGACTAGCGGGAGTCTCGGGGAGCTGTTTTTT. Its translation is CASRWTSGSLGELFF.

Turning to this clonotype: One end of the junction varies from germline; a read error may be responsible. The chain recombines TRBV7-9 with TRBJ1-2, with D uncertain. Looked up from germline, CDR1 is SEHNR and CDR2 is FQNEAQ (reference sequence). The CDR3 has 16 residues. CDR3 region: CGSSPEGRLSQYGYTF. CDR3 in DNA: TGTGGCAGCAGTCCCGAGGGCAGGCTGTCCCAGTATGGTTACACCTTC.

The V gene is TRBV12-3 or TRBV12-4, the J gene TRBJ2-5, with D tentatively TRBD2 (5 bases). V lost 5 bases and J lost 1, with 17 bases in between. This CDR3 is built from 16 residues. The CDR3 nucleotides are TGTGCCAGCAGTCCAACACTAGAGGCGACCCAAGAGACCCAGTACTTC. Its translation: CASSPTLEATQETQYF.

The rearrangement joins TRBV27 to TRBJ2-2; 8 nucleotides align to TRBD1. CDR3 length: 16 amino acids. J gave up 4 bases and V 4 bases, and 8 bases lay outside the gene matches. The V gene's germline CDR1 is MNHEY and CDR2 SMNVEV (reference sequence). DNA of the CDR3: TGTGCCAGCAGTTCAACCAGGGGGCGCATCACCGGGGAGCTGTTTTTT. Protein product: CASSSTRGRITGELFF.

Regarding this clonotype: A much larger clone is a single base away; this may be a read error. This sequence joins TRBV5-1 and TRBJ1-2, with 7 positions matching TRBD1. CDR1 and CDR2 (germline): SGHRS, YFSETQ. This CDR3 has 15 amino acids. CDR3 sequence reads: CAISLDPGTAYGYTF. CDR3 nucleotide sequence: TGCGCCATCAGCTTGGACCCCGGGACAGCGTATGGCTACACCTTC.

As regards this clonotype: The junction shows a germline mismatch at one end, possibly a read error. The gene calls are TRBV4-2 and TRBJ2-7; TRBD1 or TRBD2 may be the D gene (5 bases each). Per germline, CDR1 LGHNA and CDR2 YNFKEQ. This CDR3 contains 15 residues. In DNA, the CDR3 is TGTGCCAGTAGCCAAGATAAGGGGAGCGGCTACGCGCAGTACTTC. The encoded protein is CASSQDKGSGYAQYF.

The rearrangement joins TRBV29-1 to TRBJ2-1; unclear D gene. The CDR3 sequence is 12 residues long. The germline gives CDR1 SQVTM, CDR2 ANQGSEA. The V gene lost 4 bases and the J gene lost 10 bases, with 14 bases spanning the gap. CDR3 amino acids: CSVGPGRGEQFF. The CDR3 DNA follows: TGCAGCGTTGGCCCAGGCCGCGGCGAGCAGTTCTTC.

The chain links TRBV4-1 to TRBJ2-1; TRBD1 is a possible D gene (5 bases). CDR1 is MGHRA, CDR2 YSYEKL, per germline. The CDR3 consists of 14 residues. The V gene lost 11 bases and the J gene lost 9 bases, with 23 bases spanning the gap. CDR3 nucleotides: TGCGCCGGCAAATCACAGGCTCTTACAATTGAGCAGTTCTTC. Translating it yields CAGKSQALTIEQFF.

This clonotype was observed at least ten times. The chain joins TRBV10-3 to TRBJ2-5; TRBD2 aligns across 10 bases. The J segment lost 5 bases and the V segment lost 8 bases, leaving 8 bases of the junction unmatched. The germline CDR1 and CDR2 sequences are ENHRY and SYGVKD. The CDR3 totals 14 residues. DNA of the CDR3: TGTGCCATCGGAGCGGGAGGGCCCGGGGAGACCCAGTACTTC. This sequence encodes CAIGAGGPGETQYF.